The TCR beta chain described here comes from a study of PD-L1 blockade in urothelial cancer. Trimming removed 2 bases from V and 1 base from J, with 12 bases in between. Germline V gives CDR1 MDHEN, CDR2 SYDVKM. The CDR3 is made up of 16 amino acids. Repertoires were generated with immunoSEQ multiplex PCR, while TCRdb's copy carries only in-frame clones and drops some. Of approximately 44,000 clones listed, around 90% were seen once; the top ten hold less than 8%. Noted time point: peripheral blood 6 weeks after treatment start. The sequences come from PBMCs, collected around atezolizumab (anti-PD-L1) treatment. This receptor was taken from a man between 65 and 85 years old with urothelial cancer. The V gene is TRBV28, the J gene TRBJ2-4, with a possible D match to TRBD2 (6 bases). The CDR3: CASSLLGGSAKNIQYF. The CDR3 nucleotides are TGTGCCAGCAGTTTACTCGGAGGGTCCGCCAAAAACATTCAGTACTTC.